These 3 T cell receptor beta chains were all obtained from the same sample, sequenced in a study of vaccination and CD4 T cells after COVID-19. Treatment reported: approximately 9-day PBMC culture with coronavirus spike peptide pools or control peptides (ViraFEST assay). The Oncomine TCR Beta short-read assay sequenced DNA from cultured CD4+ T cells. MiXCR, run by TCRdb on the PCR reads, gives a single entry per CDR3 protein. The table includes roughly 15,000 distinct CDR3 sequences, around 45% detected once. Their cognate antigens are unknown. Sequences were derived from CD4+ T cells from blood, cultured in vitro, sampled before SARS-CoV-2 vaccination. Receptors originate from a human donor who received a COVID-19 vaccine.

V usage is TRBV25-1 and J usage is TRBJ1-6, with a weak D call TRBD1 (5 bases). This CDR3 has 15 residues. Germline values: CDR1 MGHDK, CDR2 SYGVNS. Trimming stripped 1 base from V and 8 bases from J, with 12 bases between. The CDR3 spells CASSESTGEYSPLHF. As DNA, the CDR3 is TGTGCCAGCAGTGAATCCACAGGAGAATATTCACCCCTCCACTTT.

A few counts support this clonotype. The chain employs TRBV6-5 and TRBJ1-5; unclear D gene. Germline CDR1 MNHEY, CDR2 SVGAGI. Trimming took 0 bases from V and 11 from J, leaving 11 bases between them. The CDR3 extends over 13 amino acids. The CDR3 nucleotides are TGTGCCAGCAGTTACTCGCCGGATCAAGCCCAGCATTTT. This sequence encodes CASSYSPDQAQHF.

J is TRBJ2-5 and V is TRBV30; D might be TRBD1 or TRBD2, each matching 5 bases. Germline-derived CDR1 and CDR2 are GTSNPN and SVGIG (reference sequence). The V gene lost 2 bases and the J gene lost 4 bases, with 17 bases spanning the gap. There are 15 residues in the CDR3. The DNA of the CDR3 is TGTGCCTGGAGTACCTATCAGGGACGGGGAGAGACCCAGTACTTC. Residues: CAWSTYQGRGETQYF.